Listed below are T cell receptor beta chains from one sample, sequenced in a study of cytomegalovirus exposure and HLA in healthy donors. Sequencing used immunoSEQ multiplex PCR; TCRdb keeps in-frame clones, though not all of them. The sample includes under 300,000 clones, 70% to 90% seen only once; the top ten take approximately 8.4%. Sequencing was done on a sample of PBMCs. These receptors came from a woman aged 55 to 70 in good health and CMV-seropositive. Each CDR3 is given with its conserved first and last residue. D genes are given only for firm matches. Clone size is shown for a subset of rows, as once, few, many or a class of expanded clone.

v_call	j_call	clone_size	d_call	cdr3_aa	cdr3_nt
TRBV4-1	TRBJ2-5	-	TRBD1	CASSPTRGRRETQYF	TGCGCCAGCAGCCCGACGAGGGGGCGGAGAGAGACCCAGTACTTC
TRBV9	TRBJ2-3	-	TRBD2	CASSVGRLAGFIDTQYF	TGTGCCAGCAGCGTAGGGAGACTAGCGGGATTTATAGATACGCAGTATTTT
TRBV5-1	TRBJ1-1	-	-	CASSLAGGGSTEAFF	TGCGCCAGCAGCTTGGCGGGGGGGGGAAGCACTGAAGCTTTCTTT
TRBV2	TRBJ1-5	many	TRBD1	CASGTVSNQPQHF	TGTGCCAGCGGGACAGTTAGCAATCAGCCCCAGCATTTT
TRBV6-1	TRBJ2-2	few	-	CASSLRSGELFF	TGTGCCAGCAGTCTTCGGTCCGGGGAGCTGTTTTTT
TRBV7-2	TRBJ2-2	-	TRBD2	CASSQVLAGGTGELFF	TGTGCCAGCAGCCAAGTACTAGCGGGAGGGACCGGGGAGCTGTTTTTT
TRBV7-9	TRBJ2-1	-	-	CASSSKPERRFNEQFF	TGTGCCAGCAGCTCCAAGCCCGAGCGGCGTTTCAATGAGCAGTTCTTC
TRBV29-1	TRBJ1-2	-	-	CSGYDSSGYTF	TGCAGCGGCTACGACAGTAGCGGCTACACCTTC
TRBV5-1	TRBJ1-3	-	TRBD1	CASSLVGTAHGNTIYF	TGCGCCAGCAGCTTGGTGGGGACAGCTCATGGAAACACCATATATTTT
TRBV4-2	TRBJ1-1	-	-	CASSRAGRPNTEAFF	TGTGCCAGCAGCCGAGCAGGCCGGCCGAACACTGAAGCTTTCTTT
TRBV2	TRBJ1-2	-	-	CASSDPGAYGYTF	TGTGCCAGCAGTGACCCAGGGGCCTATGGCTACACCTTC
TRBV4-2	TRBJ2-7	-	TRBD1	CASSPLLAGQGYEQYF	TGTGCCAGCAGCCCGCTTCTTGCGGGACAGGGCTACGAGCAGTACTTC
TRBV7-3	TRBJ2-7	few	-	CASSLSGQGIGEQYF	TGTGCCAGCAGCTTATCAGGGCAGGGCATAGGCGAGCAGTACTTC
TRBV6-1	TRBJ1-3	-	TRBD1	CASRSGTGVGNTIYF	TGTGCCAGCAGGTCCGGGACAGGTGTTGGAAACACCATATATTTT
TRBV19	TRBJ1-2	-	-	CASSPIYGAGYTF	TGTGCCAGTAGTCCTATTTATGGGGCTGGCTACACCTTC
TRBV7-3	TRBJ1-1	-	-	CASSFGGGEAFF	TGTGCCAGCAGCTTCGGCGGGGGCGAAGCTTTCTTT
TRBV5-1	TRBJ1-1	-	-	CASSLAQMNTEAFF	TGCGCCAGCAGCTTGGCACAGATGAACACTGAAGCTTTCTTT
TRBV6-5	TRBJ2-7	-	TRBD2	CASSYSAGSSGYEQYF	TGTGCCAGCAGTTACTCGGCGGGGTCTAGCGGCTACGAGCAGTACTTC
TRBV9	TRBJ2-2	-	-	CASSVAPSVGVNTGELFF	TGTGCCAGCAGCGTAGCCCCTTCGGTCGGGGTGAACACCGGGGAGCTGTTTTTT
TRBV27	TRBJ1-5	-	TRBD1	CASSLSGGASQPQHF	TGTGCCAGCAGTTTATCAGGGGGCGCAAGTCAGCCCCAGCATTTT
TRBV4-1	TRBJ2-3	few	-	CASSHSRTDTQYF	TGCGCCAGCAGCCACAGTCGCACAGATACGCAGTATTTT
TRBV5-5	TRBJ1-1	-	-	CASSLVGVEAFF	TGTGCCAGCAGCTTGGTAGGGGTTGAAGCTTTCTTT
TRBV5-6	TRBJ1-1	few	-	CASSLVGTHNTEAFF	TGTGCCAGCAGCTTGGTTGGGACACATAACACTGAAGCTTTCTTT
TRBV2	TRBJ2-3	-	TRBD1	CASSERGTGRTDTQYF	TGTGCCAGCAGTGAAAGGGGGACAGGCCGCACAGATACGCAGTATTTT
TRBV6-1	TRBJ1-2	once	-	CASIFARGAYGYTF	TGTGCCAGCATTTTTGCACGGGGGGCCTATGGCTACACCTTC
TRBV10-3	TRBJ2-3	-	TRBD2	CAISASGSTDTQYF	TGTGCCATCAGTGCTAGCGGGAGCACAGATACGCAGTATTTT
TRBV5-4	TRBJ2-1	once	TRBD2	CASSAGTNNEQFF	TGTGCCAGCAGCGCCGGGACTAACAATGAGCAGTTCTTC
TRBV18	TRBJ2-7	-	-	CASSWTASVYEQYF	TGTGCCAGCTCATGGACAGCCAGTGTCTACGAGCAGTACTTC
TRBV28	TRBJ1-1	-	TRBD1	CASSTDRGTEAFF	TGTGCCAGCAGCACAGACAGGGGCACTGAAGCTTTCTTT
TRBV7-9	TRBJ2-1	once	-	CASSPLALSYNEQFF	TGTGCCAGCAGCCCCCTAGCCCTCTCCTACAATGAGCAGTTCTTC
TRBV27	TRBJ2-2	-	-	CASSPEGRELFF	TGTGCCAGCAGTCCGGAGGGCCGGGAGCTGTTTTTT
TRBV15	TRBJ2-7	-	-	CATSRENRVGEQYF	TGTGCCACCAGCAGAGAAAACAGGGTAGGCGAGCAGTACTTC
TRBV6-5	TRBJ1-5	once	-	CASSPDWGPQPQHF	TGTGCCAGCAGCCCAGACTGGGGGCCCCAGCCCCAGCATTTT
TRBV6-1	TRBJ2-7	-	-	CASSEIGGRGEQYF	TGTGCCAGCAGTGAAATCGGGGGGCGAGGCGAGCAGTACTTC
TRBV5-1	TRBJ2-3	-	TRBD2	CASSLHREGTDTQYF	TGCGCCAGCAGCTTGCACCGGGAGGGCACAGATACGCAGTATTTT
TRBV30	TRBJ2-1	-	TRBD2	CAWSLLAGGVYNEQFF	TGTGCCTGGAGCCTATTAGCGGGAGGCGTCTACAATGAGCAGTTCTTC
TRBV5-1	TRBJ2-2	few	-	CASSLAGLKNTGELFF	TGCGCCAGCAGCTTGGCCGGACTCAAAAACACCGGGGAGCTGTTTTTT
TRBV6-1	TRBJ2-3	-	TRBD2	CAIGTSGRTDTQYF	TGTGCCATCGGGACTAGCGGACGCACAGATACGCAGTATTTT
TRBV13	TRBJ2-7	-	TRBD2	CASSPRLAGSYEQYF	TGTGCCAGCAGCCCCCGACTAGCGGGGTCCTACGAGCAGTACTTC
TRBV2	TRBJ2-1	-	TRBD2	CASTIAGEYNEQFF	TGTGCCAGCACAATAGCGGGAGAGTACAATGAGCAGTTCTTC
TRBV7-8	TRBJ1-5	-	TRBD1	CASSLGQGDRGQPQHF	TGTGCCAGCAGCCTTGGACAGGGGGATCGGGGGCAGCCCCAGCATTTT
TRBV6-6	TRBJ1-2	few	-	CASRGFRDYGYTF	TGTGCCAGCAGAGGATTCAGGGACTATGGCTACACCTTC
TRBV10-3	TRBJ1-2	few	TRBD1	CAAHNQGGGYTF	TGTGCCGCTCACAACCAGGGGGGTGGCTACACCTTC
TRBV15	TRBJ2-3	-	TRBD1	CATSRVLTGYADTQYF	TGTGCCACCAGCAGAGTGCTGACAGGGTATGCAGATACGCAGTATTTT
TRBV14	TRBJ2-2	-	TRBD2	CASSPFSGSGAGELFF	TGTGCCAGCAGCCCCTTTAGCGGGAGCGGGGCCGGGGAGCTGTTTTTT
TRBV7-9	TRBJ1-1	-	-	CASSLAALNTEAFF	TGTGCCAGCAGCTTAGCCGCGCTGAACACTGAAGCTTTCTTT
TRBV10-3	TRBJ2-1	-	-	CATKTSSSDNEQFF	TGTGCCACGAAAACTAGCAGCTCTGACAATGAGCAGTTCTTC
TRBV5-1	TRBJ1-1	-	TRBD1	CASSWGQGSDTEAFF	TGCGCCAGCAGCTGGGGACAGGGTAGCGACACTGAAGCTTTCTTT
TRBV5-4	TRBJ2-1	-	-	CASSLALVDRDEQFF	TGTGCCAGCAGCTTGGCGCTTGTGGATCGGGATGAGCAGTTCTTC
TRBV18	TRBJ2-2	-	TRBD1	CASSPTGRTGELFF	TGTGCCAGCTCACCGACAGGGCGCACCGGGGAGCTGTTTTTT
TRBV19	TRBJ1-1	-	-	CASSIVTNMNTEAFF	TGTGCCAGTAGTATAGTTACAAACATGAACACTGAAGCTTTCTTT